These T cell receptor beta chains were read from a single sample in a study of long-term antiretroviral therapy in people with HIV. The method was immunoSEQ multiplex PCR; TCRdb's version includes in-frame clones alone and lacks a portion of them. The data hold 27,000 or so clones, with around 85% observed a single time. Material: unsorted PBMCs, obtained 4.8 to 5 years after starting antiretroviral therapy. These receptors all come from a middle-aged man with HIV. CDR3s include the opening cysteine and the closing phenylalanine or tryptophan. The D gene is left open where the match is weak. Clone size, where shown, is once, few, many, or a class for clones that have expanded.

. TRBJ1-1 . 13 TRBV5-5 CASSLEPNTEAFF TGTGCCAGCAGCTTGGAACCGAACACTGAAGCTTTCTTT
TRBD1 TRBJ2-3 . 14 TRBV10-3 CAISESTGRNTQYF TGTGCCATCAGTGAATCGACAGGGAGAAATACGCAGTATTTT
TRBD1 TRBJ2-5 . 14 TRBV15 CATSRGQGWETQYF TGTGCCACCAGCAGAGGACAGGGATGGGAGACCCAGTACTTC
. TRBJ2-2 . 15 TRBV5-1 CASSLMDRNTGELFF TGCGCCAGCAGCTTGATGGACAGGAACACCGGGGAGCTGTTTTTT
. TRBJ1-2 . 11 TRBV20-1 CSTGLGEGYTF TGCAGCACAGGGCTCGGGGAGGGCTACACCTTC
TRBD1 TRBJ2-7 . 15 TRBV10-3 CAISATGTGSYEQYF TGTGCCATCAGCGCTACCGGGACAGGTTCCTACGAGCAGTACTTC
TRBD2 TRBJ2-3 . 16 TRBV2 CASSTRTSGLRDTQYF TGTGCCAGCAGTACTCGGACTAGCGGACTAAGGGATACGCAGTATTTT
. TRBJ2-1 . 14 TRBV27 CASSSGTTRNEQFF TGTGCCAGCAGTTCCGGGACGACCCGGAATGAGCAGTTCTTC
. TRBJ2-2 few 15 TRBV9 CASSVMGANTGELFF TGTGCCAGCAGCGTTATGGGGGCGAACACCGGGGAGCTGTTTTTT
TRBD1 TRBJ2-2 . 16 TRBV7-9 CASSPLGTGNTGELFF TGTGCCAGCAGCCCCCTAGGGACAGGTAACACCGGGGAGCTGTTTTTT
. TRBJ1-1 . 12 TRBV5-1 CASTGERAEAFF TGCGCCAGCACCGGGGAAAGGGCAGAAGCTTTCTTT
. TRBJ1-5 . 14 TRBV15 CATSTTPGYQPQHF TGTGCCACCAGCACTACTCCAGGGTATCAGCCCCAGCATTTT
TRBD1 TRBJ2-3 . 15 TRBV11-2 CASSLDRTGGDTQYF TGTGCCAGCAGCTTAGATCGGACAGGCGGAGATACGCAGTATTTT
. TRBJ2-1 . 15 TRBV19 CAAREGASSYNEQFF TGTGCCGCACGCGAAGGGGCGAGCTCCTACAATGAGCAGTTCTTC
. TRBJ1-5 few 13 TRBV2 CASSGDSNQPQHF TGTGCCAGCAGTGGGGACAGCAATCAGCCCCAGCATTTT
TRBD2 TRBJ2-1 . 15 TRBV29-1 CSVAGWAGGLNEQFF TGCAGCGTGGCGGGCTGGGCGGGAGGGCTCAATGAGCAGTTCTTC
. TRBJ1-5 . 16 TRBV7-2 CASSLEGRSSNQPQHF TGTGCCAGCAGCTTAGAAGGCAGGAGTAGCAATCAGCCCCAGCATTTT
. TRBJ1-3 . 13 TRBV11-2 CASSLLDGSTIYF TGTGCCAGCAGCCTATTGGACGGAAGCACCATATATTTT
TRBD1 TRBJ2-7 . 13 TRBV19 CASSPGQAYEQYF TGTGCCAGTAGCCCGGGACAGGCCTACGAGCAGTACTTC
. TRBJ2-1 . 10 TRBV20-1 CSASGLEVFF TGCAGTGCTTCGGGTCTGGAGGTGTTCTTC
. TRBJ2-7 . 14 TRBV11-2 CASSFPGTTNEQYF TGTGCCAGCAGCTTTCCGGGAACCACCAACGAGCAGTACTTC
TRBD2 TRBJ2-7 . 17 TRBV18 CASSPLGLAGASYEQYF TGTGCCAGCTCACCCCTAGGACTAGCGGGAGCCTCCTACGAGCAGTACTTC
. TRBJ2-3 few 15 TRBV7-6 CASSPQGSGTDTQYF TGTGCCAGCAGCCCGCAGGGTAGCGGCACAGATACGCAGTATTTT
. TRBJ2-1 . 16 TRBV9 CASSVVGDNSYNEQFF TGTGCCAGCAGCGTAGTGGGGGATAACTCCTACAATGAGCAGTTCTTC
TRBD1 TRBJ2-2 . 14 TRBV11-1 CASSTQGAGGELFF TGTGCCAGCAGCACCCAGGGGGCCGGCGGGGAGCTGTTTTTT
. TRBJ2-7 few 14 TRBV7-2 CASSPLAWNHEQYF TGTGCCAGCAGCCCACTGGCCTGGAACCACGAGCAGTACTTC
TRBD2 TRBJ2-1 . 14 TRBV10-3 CAISTSGRFDEQFF TGTGCCATCAGCACTAGCGGGAGGTTCGATGAGCAGTTCTTC
. TRBJ2-5 . 16 TRBV14 CASSHATRSVQETQYF TGTGCCAGCAGCCATGCCACAAGGAGTGTCCAAGAGACCCAGTACTTC
TRBD2 TRBJ2-2 . 15 TRBV12-5 CASGLGLAGNEELFF TGTGCTAGTGGCCTGGGACTAGCGGGAAACGAGGAGCTGTTTTTT
TRBD2 TRBJ2-7 once 16 TRBV4-1 CASSQTGTSGVHEQYF TGCGCCAGCAGCCAAACCGGGACTAGCGGTGTCCACGAGCAGTACTTC
. TRBJ1-4 . 13 TRBV6-1 CASNPNRDEKLFF TGTGCCAGCAACCCGAACAGGGACGAAAAACTGTTTTTT
TRBD1 TRBJ1-2 . 15 TRBV6-1 CASDGTGRTNYGYTF TGTGCCAGTGACGGGACAGGGCGAACTAACTATGGCTACACCTTC
. TRBJ2-7 . 16 TRBV5-6 CASSTRTLQRSYEQYF TGTGCCAGCAGCACTCGGACTTTGCAACGAAGCTACGAGCAGTACTTC
. TRBJ2-5 . 16 TRBV5-6 CASSSVGGLGQETQYF TGTGCCAGCAGCTCCGTGGGGGGGCTCGGCCAAGAGACCCAGTACTTC